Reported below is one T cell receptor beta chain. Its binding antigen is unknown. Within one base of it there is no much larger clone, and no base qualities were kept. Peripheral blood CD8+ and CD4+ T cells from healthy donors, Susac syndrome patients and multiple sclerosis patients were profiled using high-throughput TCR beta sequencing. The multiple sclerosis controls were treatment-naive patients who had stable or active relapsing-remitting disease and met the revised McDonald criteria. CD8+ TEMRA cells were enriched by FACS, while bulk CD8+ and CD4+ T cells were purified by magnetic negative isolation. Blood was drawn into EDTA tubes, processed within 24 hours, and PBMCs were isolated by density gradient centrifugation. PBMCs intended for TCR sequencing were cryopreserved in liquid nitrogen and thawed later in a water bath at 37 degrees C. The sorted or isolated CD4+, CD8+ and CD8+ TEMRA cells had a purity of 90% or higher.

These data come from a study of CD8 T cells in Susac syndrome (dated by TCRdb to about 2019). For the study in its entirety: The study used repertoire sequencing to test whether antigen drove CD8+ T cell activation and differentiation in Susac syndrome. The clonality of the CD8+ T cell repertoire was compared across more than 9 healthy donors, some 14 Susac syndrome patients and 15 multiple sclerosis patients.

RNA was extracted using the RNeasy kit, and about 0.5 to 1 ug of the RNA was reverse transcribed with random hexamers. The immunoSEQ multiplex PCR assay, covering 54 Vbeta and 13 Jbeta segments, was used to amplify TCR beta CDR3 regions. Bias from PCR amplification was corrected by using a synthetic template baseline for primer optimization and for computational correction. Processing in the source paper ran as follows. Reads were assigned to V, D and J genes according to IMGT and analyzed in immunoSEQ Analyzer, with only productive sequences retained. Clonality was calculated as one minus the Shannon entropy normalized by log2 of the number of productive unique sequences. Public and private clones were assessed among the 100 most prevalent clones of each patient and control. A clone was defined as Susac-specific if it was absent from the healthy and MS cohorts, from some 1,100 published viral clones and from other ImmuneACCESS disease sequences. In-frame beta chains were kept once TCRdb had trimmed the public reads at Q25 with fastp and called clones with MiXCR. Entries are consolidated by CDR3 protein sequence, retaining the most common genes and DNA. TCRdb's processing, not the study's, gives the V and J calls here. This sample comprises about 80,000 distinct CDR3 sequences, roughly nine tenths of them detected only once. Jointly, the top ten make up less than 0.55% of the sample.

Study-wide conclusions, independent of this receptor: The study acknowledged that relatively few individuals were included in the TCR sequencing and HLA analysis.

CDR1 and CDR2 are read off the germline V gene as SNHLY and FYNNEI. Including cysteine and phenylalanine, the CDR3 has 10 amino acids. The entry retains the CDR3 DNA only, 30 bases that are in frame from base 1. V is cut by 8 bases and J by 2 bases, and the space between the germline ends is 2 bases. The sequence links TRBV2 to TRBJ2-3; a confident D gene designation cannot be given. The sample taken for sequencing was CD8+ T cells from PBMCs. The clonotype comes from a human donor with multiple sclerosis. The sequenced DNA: TGTGCCAGCTCCACAGATACGCAGTATTTT. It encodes CASSTDTQYF.